The 15 T cell receptor beta chains below were found in one sample sequenced in a study of CD8+CD57+ T cells in acquired aplastic anemia. Flow cytometry had shown expanded CD8+CD57+ cells in the patients chosen for sequencing. Genomic DNA templated the TCR beta VDJ and CDR3 profiling. TCRdb re-derived calls from the reads in MiXCR, one entry per CDR3 protein. The sample has some 200,000 distinct CDR3 sequences; 40% to 55% are singletons. Sequences were obtained from sorted CD4+, CD8+, or CD8+CD57+ T cells (not recorded which) from PBMCs. Source of these receptors: a human donor with aplastic anemia.

This rearrangement joins TRBV24-1 to TRBJ2-7, with a weak D call TRBD1 (6 bases). V lost 5 bases and J lost 2, with 24 bases in between. CDR1 is KGHDR and CDR2 is SFDVKD in the germline V gene. The CDR3 totals 18 residues. The CDR3 bases are TGTGCCACCAGTGCCGAAAGCTGGGGGCAGGCTACCGCCTACGAGCAGTACTTC. This encodes CATSAESWGQATAYEQYF.

Concerning this clonotype itself: The CDR3 does not close with the conserved phenylalanine or tryptophan, likely indicating a read error. V is TRBV15 and J is TRBJ1-2; maybe TRBD1 (5 bases). The CDR3 spans 15 residues. Germline CDR1 is LNHNV and CDR2 is YYDKDF (reference sequence). The CDR3 region is CTTSRDVGGDYGYTL. The CDR3 DNA follows: TGTACCACCAGCAGAGATGTGGGGGGAGACTATGGCTACACCCTC.

The genes are TRBV7-9 and TRBJ2-5; 7 bases fit TRBD2. Unmatched junction bases numbered 6, after V lost 5 bases and J lost 3 bases. Germline V gene sequence: CDR1 SEHNR, CDR2 FQNEAQ (reference sequence). The CDR3 spans 14 residues. The CDR3 DNA sequence: TGTGCCAGCAGCCCGAGCGGGGCAGAAGAGACCCAGTACTTC. Its protein product is CASSPSGAEETQYF.

As to this clonotype: Being one base from a much bigger clone, this may be a read error. CDR3 region: CASRSPRGPYGQYF. The DNA for the CDR3 is TGTGCCAGCAGAAGCCCTAGGGGGCCCTACGGGCAGTACTTC. J is TRBJ2-7 and V is TRBV10-3; 7 bases align to TRBD1. The CDR3 covers 14 residues. Germline CDR1 is ENHRY and CDR2 is SYGVKD.

Ten or more counts support this clonotype. The V call is TRBV10-1, the J call TRBJ1-5; 8 bases line up with TRBD1. The J segment lost 1 base and the V segment lost 8 bases, leaving 10 bases of the junction unmatched. The CDR3 consists of 16 residues. Germline assignment: CDR1 WNHNN and CDR2 SYGVQD (reference sequence). CDR3 sequence (DNA): TGCGCCAGCCTCTACAGGGGGACCCGGAGCAATCAGCCCCAGCATTTT. Residues: CASLYRGTRSNQPQHF.

The chain recombines TRBV11-3 with TRBJ2-2, with 7 nucleotides matching TRBD2. CDR3 length: 18 residues. Trimming at V came to 5 bases and at J to 6 bases, leaving 18 bases not matched to a gene. Germline V gives CDR1 SGHNT, CDR2 YENEEA. The DNA of the CDR3 is TGTGCCAGCAGCCCAGGGCTCGGCGGGAGCGTACACCCCGGGGAGCTGTTTTTT. Its protein is CASSPGLGGSVHPGELFF.

This clonotype was counted between two and nine times. The chain links TRBV29-1 to TRBJ2-3, with D maybe TRBD2 (6 bases). The CDR3 spans 12 residues. V was pared by 1 base and J by 6 bases, with 8 bases between. Germline V gene data show CDR1 as SQVTM and CDR2 as ANQGSEA. CDR3 region: CSVEAGADTQYF. The CDR3 DNA follows: TGCAGCGTTGAAGCGGGAGCGGATACGCAGTATTTT.

The J gene is TRBJ2-3, the V gene TRBV7-3, with D maybe TRBD1 (5 bases). This CDR3 has 13 residues. Trimming cost V 5 bases and J 6 bases, with 12 bases left between them. Germline V CDR1 and CDR2: SGHTA, FQGTGA. As DNA, the CDR3 is TGTGCCAGCAGCACAATTCAGGGTGATACGCAGTATTTT. Protein sequence: CASSTIQGDTQYF.

This clonotype has more than one count but fewer than ten. This could be a read error, since a much larger clone is one nucleotide away. The chain is built from TRBV12-3 or TRBV12-4 and TRBJ2-6, with unresolved D. Trimming removed 7 bases at V and 3 bases at J, with 13 bases between. The CDR3 sequence is 15 residues long. CDR3 DNA: TGTGCCAGCACCCTCAGGCCAGGTGGGGCCAACGTCCTGACTTTC. Its protein product is CASTLRPGGANVLTF.

The rearrangement links TRBV15 to TRBJ2-7; TRBD2 is a possible D gene (5 bases). Germline assignment: CDR1 LNHNV and CDR2 YYDKDF (reference sequence). The germline V and J ends were trimmed by 0 bases and 2 bases, with 14 bases remaining between them. The CDR3 sequence is 16 residues long. CDR3 residues: CATSREVRAATYEQYF. For the CDR3, the DNA is TGTGCCACCAGCAGAGAGGTGAGGGCAGCTACCTACGAGCAGTACTTC.

The rearrangement links TRBV25-1 to TRBJ1-1, with unresolved D. CDR3 length: 13 amino acids. Germline values: CDR1 MGHDK, CDR2 SYGVNS. V was clipped by 0 bases and J by 6 bases, with 8 bases between them. In nucleotides, the CDR3 is TGTGCCAGCAGTGAATATGGTAGGGCTGAAGCTTTCTTT. Residues: CASSEYGRAEAFF.

In its sample, this clonotype was seen a few times. This chain links TRBV2 with TRBJ2-7; D is ambiguous. Germline CDR1 reads SNHLY; CDR2 reads FYNNEI. The V end lost 4 bases, the J end lost 2 bases, and 9 bases lay between the germline ends. This CDR3 region has 13 residues. CDR3 region: CASSGLLAYEQYF. The DNA of the CDR3 is TGTGCCAGCAGTGGGTTGCTTGCCTACGAGCAGTACTTC.

In its sample, this clonotype was seen many times. The rearrangement uses TRBV20-1 and TRBJ2-5; 8 nucleotides agree with TRBD1. This CDR3 region has 15 residues. Germline CDR1 and CDR2: DFQATT and SNEGSKA (reference sequence). Trimming at V came to 0 bases and at J to 5 bases, leaving 8 bases not matched to a gene. The CDR3 loop reads CSARDSQGVSETQYF. CDR3 coding DNA: TGCAGTGCTAGAGATTCACAGGGGGTATCGGAGACCCAGTACTTC.

In its sample, this clonotype was seen once. The chain's CDR3 is CAIRDSGAASNTEAFF. Written as DNA, the CDR3 is TGTGCCATCAGGGATTCGGGGGCAGCCTCGAACACTGAAGCTTTCTTT. The J gene is TRBJ1-1, the V gene TRBV10-3, with D perhaps TRBD1 (6 bases). The germline V gene encodes CDR1 ENHRY and CDR2 SYGVKD. The ends were cut back, 6 bases at V and 1 base at J, with 18 bases in the middle. The CDR3 extends over 16 amino acids.

This clonotype was counted a few times. V and J are TRBV15 and TRBJ2-7, with a tentative D call TRBD2 (6 bases). V was pared by 0 bases and J by 6 bases, with 18 bases between. CDR3 size: 16 residues. Germline loops: CDR1 LNHNV, CDR2 YYDKDF (reference sequence). This CDR3 is CATSRDKGAGSGEQYF. The CDR3 DNA reads TGTGCCACCAGCAGAGATAAAGGGGCGGGATCTGGCGAGCAGTACTTC. Variable domain in full (rest from reference TRBV15 and TRBJ2-7): DAMVIQNPRYQVTQFGKPVTLSCSQTLNHNVMYWYQQKSSQAPKLLFHYYDKDFNNEADTPDNFQSRRPNTSFCFLDIRSPGLGDTAMYLCATSRDKGAGSGEQYFGPGTRLTVT.